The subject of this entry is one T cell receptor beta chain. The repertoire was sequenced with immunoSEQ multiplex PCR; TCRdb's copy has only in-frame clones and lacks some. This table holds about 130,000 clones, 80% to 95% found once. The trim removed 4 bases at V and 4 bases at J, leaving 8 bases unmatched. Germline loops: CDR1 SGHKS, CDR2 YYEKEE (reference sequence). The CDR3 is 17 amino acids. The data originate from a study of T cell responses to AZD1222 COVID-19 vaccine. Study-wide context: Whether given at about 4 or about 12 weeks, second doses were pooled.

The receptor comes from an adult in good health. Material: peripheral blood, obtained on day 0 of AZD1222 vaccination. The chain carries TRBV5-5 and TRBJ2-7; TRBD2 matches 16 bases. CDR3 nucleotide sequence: TGTGCCAGCAGCCCGGGACTAGCGGGAGGGCCGAGGTACGAGCAGTACTTC. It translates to CASSPGLAGGPRYEQYF.